Shown below are 12 T cell receptor beta chains from a single sample sequenced in a study of blood T cell repertoires in COVID-19. Some clones are missing from TCRdb's copy, which holds only in-frame ones; the method was immunoSEQ multiplex PCR. The sample holds roughly 200,000 clones, approximately 87% seen once. The sequenced sample consisted of peripheral blood. These receptors were collected from a woman aged 18-30 years who had recovered from COVID-19.

This chain joins TRBV2 and TRBJ1-2, with a tentative D call TRBD1 (6 bases). CDR1 is SNHLY and CDR2 is FYNNEI in the germline V gene. V lost 4 bases and J lost 7, with 13 bases in between. CDR3 size: 13 residues. In DNA, the CDR3 is TGTGCCAGCAGTGCGCGGGGGGCTAGTGGCTACACCTTC. Protein sequence: CASSARGASGYTF.

The V call is TRBV3-1 (or the pseudogene TRBV3-2), the J call TRBJ2-2; D possibly corresponds to TRBD2 (6 bases). V was pared by 3 bases and J by 4 bases, with 6 bases between. Germline V gene lookup returns CDR1 LGHDT and CDR2 YNNKEL (reference sequence). The CDR3 totals 13 residues. The CDR3 nucleotides are TGTGCCAGCAGCCAGGGGGGCACCGGGGAGCTGTTTTTT. Amino acids: CASSQGGTGELFF.

The genes are TRBV4-3 and TRBJ2-7; TRBD2 agrees at 10 bases. V dropped 0 bases and J dropped 3; count of bases not matched to a gene: 5. The CDR3 is 16 amino acids. Germline assignment: CDR1 LGHNA and CDR2 YSLEER. CDR3 loop: CASSQDRASGGYEQYF. DNA for the CDR3: TGCGCCAGCAGCCAAGATCGGGCTAGCGGGGGCTACGAGCAGTACTTC.

The count of this clone is one. This chain joins TRBV7-2 and TRBJ1-5, with unresolved D. In germline, CDR1 is SGHTA, CDR2 FQGNSA. V dropped 3 bases and J dropped 4 bases, with 13 bases sitting between them. The CDR3 has 15 residues. The CDR3 DNA follows: TGTGCCAGCAGCTTTCAAGTAGCTCAGAATCAGCCCCAGCATTTT. Its protein is CASSFQVAQNQPQHF.

This clone was detected a few times. The rearrangement joins TRBV7-2 to TRBJ1-2; D gene unclear. V lost 1 base, J lost 0 bases, and 12 bases lay in between. CDR1 and CDR2 (germline): SGHTA, FQGNSA. The CDR3 is made up of 16 amino acids. The CDR3 coding sequence is TGTGCCAGCAGCTTAGATAGACTTGGATCTAACTATGGCTACACCTTC. This encodes CASSLDRLGSNYGYTF.

The V call is TRBV7-2, the J call TRBJ2-5; 8 bases agree with TRBD2. Germline CDR1 and CDR2: SGHTA and FQGNSA. This CDR3 comprises 15 residues. V shed 5 bases and J 2 bases; nucleotides not matched to a gene: 7. The CDR3 sequence: CASSPRTSRQETQYF. Written as DNA, the CDR3 is TGTGCCAGCAGCCCACGGACTAGCCGGCAAGAGACCCAGTACTTC.

The chain joins TRBV10-3 to TRBJ1-1, with 11 bases lining up with TRBD1. Per germline, CDR1 ENHRY and CDR2 SYGVKD. The V gene end was trimmed by 4 bases and the J gene end by 5 bases; junction bases not matched to a gene: 9. The CDR3 sequence is 16 residues long. The DNA of the CDR3 is TGTGCCATCAGTGGCAGGACAGGGGGCGTAGTTACTGAAGCTTTCTTT. Translation: CAISGRTGGVVTEAFF.

The chain has TRBV4-2 and TRBJ1-4, with a tentative D call TRBD1 (5 bases). The germline gives CDR1 LGHNA, CDR2 YNFKEQ. V dropped 4 bases and J dropped 12 bases, with 27 bases sitting between them. The CDR3 has 17 residues. DNA for the CDR3: TGTGCCAGCAGCCCCAGCGGGAATGGGGGGGGAATGGTGGAACTGTTTTTT. Protein: CASSPSGNGGGMVELFF.

The rearrangement uses TRBV15 and TRBJ2-7, with a possible D match to TRBD1 (6 bases). The germline CDR1 and CDR2 sequences are LNHNV and YYDKDF (reference sequence). This CDR3 has 15 amino acids. V lost 0 bases to trimming and J lost 3 bases, with 12 bases between them. This CDR3 is CATSRDWGPNYEQYV. CDR3 sequence (DNA): TGTGCCACCAGCAGAGATTGGGGGCCCAACTACGAGCAGTACGTC.

This clone was detected once. The chain carries TRBV7-9 and TRBJ2-3; possible D gene TRBD2, 7 bases. The CDR3 consists of 16 residues. The V gene lost 1 base and the J gene lost 4 bases, with 15 bases spanning the gap. Germline CDR1 reads SEHNR; CDR2 reads FQNEAQ (reference sequence). CDR3 protein: CASSLVLGGASDTQYF. The DNA of the CDR3 is TGTGCCAGCAGCTTAGTGCTGGGGGGGGCCTCAGATACGCAGTATTTT.

In its sample, this clone was seen a few times. This sequence joins TRBV24-1 and TRBJ2-1; D is uncertain. Germline V lookup: CDR1 KGHDR, CDR2 SFDVKD. V gave up 3 bases and J gave up 8 bases, with 10 bases separating them. The CDR3 runs 13 residues. DNA for the CDR3: TGTGCCACCAGTGATCCTTTACTCGATGAGCAGTTCTTC. Residues: CATSDPLLDEQFF.

The V call is TRBV12-3 or TRBV12-4, the J call TRBJ1-2, with D uncertain. Trimming left V 3 bases short and J 8 bases short, with 13 bases between. This CDR3 is built from 13 residues. This chain's CDR3 is CASSFEASEGYTF. The CDR3 DNA reads as TGTGCCAGCAGTTTTGAGGCCTCGGAAGGCTACACCTTC.